The 11 T cell receptor beta chains presented below share a single source sample, sequenced in a study of cytomegalovirus exposure and HLA in healthy donors. Both 60 Vbeta primers and 13 Jbeta primers went into the PCR. This table comes from immunoSEQ multiplex PCR, and its TCRdb copy is limited to in-frame clones, with some not included. This repertoire shows roughly 190,000 clones, over 80% found once; its top ten account for approximately 6%. The sequenced sample was PBMCs. The origin of the receptors is a man aged 40-50 years in good health and CMV-seropositive.

The chain employs TRBV5-4 and TRBJ2-3; no definite D call. Germline V gene sequence: CDR1 SGHNT, CDR2 YYREEE (reference sequence). CDR3 size: 13 residues. V was clipped by 4 bases and J by 0 bases, with 6 bases between them. The CDR3, as DNA: TGTGCCAGCAGCCCAAGCAGCACAGATACGCAGTATTTT. It is translated as CASSPSSTDTQYF. Combining the CDR3 with reference TRBV5-4 and TRBJ2-3 gives the whole variable domain ETGVTQSPTHLIKTRGQQVTLRCSSQSGHNTVSWYQQALGQGPQFIFQYYREEENGRGNFPPRFSGLQFPNYSSELNVNALELDDSALYLCASSPSSTDTQYFGPGTRLTVL.

This clone was observed a handful of times. The chain employs TRBV6-6 and TRBJ2-7; D is possibly TRBD1 (6 bases). Germline loops: CDR1 MNHNY, CDR2 SVGAGI (reference sequence). V shed 8 bases and J shed 6 bases, with 11 bases lying between them. CDR3 length equals 11 residues. The CDR3 bases are TGTGCCAGCGGGATGGGGGCCGAGCAGTACTTC. This encodes CASGMGAEQYF.

The chain recombines TRBV19 with TRBJ2-7; a weak D match, TRBD1 (6 bases). CDR1 and CDR2 from the germline V gene are LNHDA and SQIVND (reference sequence). Trimming removed 1 base at V and 6 bases at J, with 16 bases between. The CDR3 runs to 15 residues. The CDR3 loop reads CASSIGNQGFGEQYF. DNA for the CDR3: TGTGCCAGTAGTATAGGAAATCAGGGGTTCGGCGAGCAGTACTTC. The whole variable domain, filled in from reference TRBV19 and TRBJ2-7, reads DGGITQSPKYLFRKEGQNVTLSCEQNLNHDAMYWYRQDPGQGLRLIYYSQIVNDFQKGDIAEGYSVSREKKESFPLTVTSAQKNPTAFYLCASSIGNQGFGEQYFGPGTRLTVT.

This clone was recorded once. The chain is built from TRBV19 and TRBJ1-5, with a weak D call TRBD1 (6 bases). CDR3 length: 17 amino acids. The germline V gene encodes CDR1 LNHDA and CDR2 SQIVND (reference sequence). V lost 1 base, J lost 0 bases, and 13 bases lay in between. CDR3 nucleotides: TGTGCCAGTAGTATAGGGGGGCTTACATATAGCAATCAGCCCCAGCATTTT. Translation: CASSIGGLTYSNQPQHF.

J is TRBJ2-3 and V is TRBV10-3, with unresolved D. This CDR3 spans 13 amino acids. V lost 3 bases and J 6 bases, leaving 10 bases between the germline ends. Germline V gene lookup returns CDR1 ENHRY and CDR2 SYGVKD. The chain's CDR3 is CAISEAYGDTQYF. CDR3 coding DNA: TGTGCCATCAGTGAAGCGTATGGGGATACGCAGTATTTT.

The chain uses TRBV4-3 and TRBJ2-2; 7 nucleotides line up with TRBD2. Germline assignment: CDR1 LGHNA and CDR2 YSLEER. CDR3 length: 14 amino acids. V trimming: 4 bases; J trimming: 3 bases; junction bases outside the gene matches: 2. The CDR3 here is CASSPGLYTGELFF. In DNA form, the CDR3 reads TGCGCCAGCAGCCCGGGACTATACACCGGGGAGCTGTTTTTT.

The CDR3 DNA is TGTGCCAGCAGTGACGGACATAAATCCGGGGAGCTGTTTTTT. Protein product: CASSDGHKSGELFF. The J gene is TRBJ2-2, the V gene TRBV6-4, with D maybe TRBD1 (5 bases). CDR3 size: 14 residues. The V end was cut by 2 bases, the J end by 6 bases, with 10 bases between. Germline assignment: CDR1 MRHNA and CDR2 SNTAGT.

V gene TRBV5-1 combines with J gene TRBJ2-1; TRBD2 is a possible D gene (7 bases). CDR3 length: 13 amino acids. V was cut by 4 bases and J by 8 bases, with 13 bases left in between. Germline V gives CDR1 SGHRS, CDR2 YFSETQ. For the CDR3, the DNA is TGCGCCAGCAGCACGGGGGGCCAGGATGAGCAGTTCTTC. It is translated as CASSTGGQDEQFF. Complete variable domain (other parts from reference TRBV5-1 and TRBJ2-1): KAGVTQTPRYLIKTRGQQVTLSCSPISGHRSVSWYQQTPGQGLQFLFEYFSETQRNKGNFPGRFSGRQFSNSRSEMNVSTLELGDSALYLCASSTGGQDEQFFGPGTRLTVL.

This clone has only a few counts. J is TRBJ1-3 and V is TRBV6-5; no clear D gene. The CDR3 is 16 residues long. V lost 2 bases to trimming and J lost 5 bases, with 16 bases between them. Germline assignment: CDR1 MNHEY and CDR2 SVGAGI. The CDR3 region is CASSYGYGERRNTIYF. In DNA form, the CDR3 reads TGTGCCAGCAGTTACGGGTACGGGGAGAGACGAAACACCATATATTTT.

The genes are TRBV9 and TRBJ1-1, with 8 bases identical to TRBD1. J lost 8 bases, V lost 4 bases, and 10 bases had no gene match. Germline CDR1 and CDR2: SGDLS and YYNGEE. The CDR3 loop spans 14 amino acids. The CDR3 bases are TGTGCCAGCAGCTTCCAACAGGGGGGAGGCGAAGCTTTCTTT. Amino acids: CASSFQQGGGEAFF. Looking up the rest from reference TRBV9 and TRBJ1-1 gives the full variable domain: DSGVTQTPKHLITATGQRVTLRCSPRSGDLSVYWYQQSLDQGLQFLIQYYNGEERAKGNILERFSAQQFPDLHSELNLSSLELGDSALYFCASSFQQGGGEAFFGQGTRLTVV.

CDR3 sequence (DNA): TGTGCCTGGAGTCACGGGACTGAGCAGTACTTC. It translates to CAWSHGTEQYF. The V and J genes are TRBV30 and TRBJ2-7, with D maybe TRBD2 (6 bases). The V and J ends lost 2 bases and 7 bases respectively, with 9 bases between them. This CDR3 is built from 11 residues. The germline V gene encodes CDR1 GTSNPN and CDR2 SVGIG (reference sequence).